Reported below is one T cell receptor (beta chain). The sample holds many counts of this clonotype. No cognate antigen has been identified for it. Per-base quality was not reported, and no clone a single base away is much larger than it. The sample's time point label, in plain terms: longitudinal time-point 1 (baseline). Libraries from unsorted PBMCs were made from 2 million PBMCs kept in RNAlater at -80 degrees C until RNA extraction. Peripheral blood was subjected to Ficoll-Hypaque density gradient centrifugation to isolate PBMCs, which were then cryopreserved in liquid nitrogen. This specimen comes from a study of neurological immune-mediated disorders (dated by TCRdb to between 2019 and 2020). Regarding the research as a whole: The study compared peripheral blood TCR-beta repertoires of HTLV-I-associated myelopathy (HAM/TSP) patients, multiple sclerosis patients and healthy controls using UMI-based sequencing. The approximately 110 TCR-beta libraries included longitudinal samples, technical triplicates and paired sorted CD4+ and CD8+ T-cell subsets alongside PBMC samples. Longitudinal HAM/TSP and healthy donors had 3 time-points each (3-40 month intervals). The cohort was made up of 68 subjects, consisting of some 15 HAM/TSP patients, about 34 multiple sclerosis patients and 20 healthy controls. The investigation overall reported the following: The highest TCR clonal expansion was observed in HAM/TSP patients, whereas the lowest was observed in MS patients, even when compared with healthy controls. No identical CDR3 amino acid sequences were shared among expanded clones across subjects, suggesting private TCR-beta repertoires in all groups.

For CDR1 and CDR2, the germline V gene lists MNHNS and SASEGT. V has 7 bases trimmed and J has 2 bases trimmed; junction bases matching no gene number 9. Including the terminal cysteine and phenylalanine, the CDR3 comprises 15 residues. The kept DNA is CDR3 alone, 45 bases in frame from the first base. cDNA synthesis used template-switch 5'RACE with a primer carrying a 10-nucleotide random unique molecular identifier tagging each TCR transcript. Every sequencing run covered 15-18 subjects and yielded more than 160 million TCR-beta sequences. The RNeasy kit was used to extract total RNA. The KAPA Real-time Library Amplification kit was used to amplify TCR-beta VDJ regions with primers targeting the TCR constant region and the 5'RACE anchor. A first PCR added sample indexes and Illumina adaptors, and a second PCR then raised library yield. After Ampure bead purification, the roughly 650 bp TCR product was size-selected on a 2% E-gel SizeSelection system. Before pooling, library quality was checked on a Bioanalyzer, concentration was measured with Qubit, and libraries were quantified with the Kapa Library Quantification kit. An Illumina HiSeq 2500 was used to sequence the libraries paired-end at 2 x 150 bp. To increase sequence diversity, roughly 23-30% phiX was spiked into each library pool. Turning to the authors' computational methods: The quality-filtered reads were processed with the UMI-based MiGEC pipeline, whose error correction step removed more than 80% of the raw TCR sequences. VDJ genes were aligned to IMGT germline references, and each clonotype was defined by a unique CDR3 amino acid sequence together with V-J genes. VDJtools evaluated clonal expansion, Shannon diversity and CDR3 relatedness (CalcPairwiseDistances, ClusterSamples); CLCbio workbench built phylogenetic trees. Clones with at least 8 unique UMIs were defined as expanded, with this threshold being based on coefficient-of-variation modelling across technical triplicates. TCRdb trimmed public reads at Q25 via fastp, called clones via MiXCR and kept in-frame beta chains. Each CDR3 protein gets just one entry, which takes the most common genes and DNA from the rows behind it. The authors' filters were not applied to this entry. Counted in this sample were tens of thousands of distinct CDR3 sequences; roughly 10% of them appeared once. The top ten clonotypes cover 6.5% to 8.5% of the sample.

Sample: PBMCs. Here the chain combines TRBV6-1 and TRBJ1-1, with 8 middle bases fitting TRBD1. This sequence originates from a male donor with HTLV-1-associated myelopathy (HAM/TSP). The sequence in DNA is TGTGCCAGCAATAACGGACAGGGACTAAACACTGAAGCTTTCTTT. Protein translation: CASNNGQGLNTEAFF.